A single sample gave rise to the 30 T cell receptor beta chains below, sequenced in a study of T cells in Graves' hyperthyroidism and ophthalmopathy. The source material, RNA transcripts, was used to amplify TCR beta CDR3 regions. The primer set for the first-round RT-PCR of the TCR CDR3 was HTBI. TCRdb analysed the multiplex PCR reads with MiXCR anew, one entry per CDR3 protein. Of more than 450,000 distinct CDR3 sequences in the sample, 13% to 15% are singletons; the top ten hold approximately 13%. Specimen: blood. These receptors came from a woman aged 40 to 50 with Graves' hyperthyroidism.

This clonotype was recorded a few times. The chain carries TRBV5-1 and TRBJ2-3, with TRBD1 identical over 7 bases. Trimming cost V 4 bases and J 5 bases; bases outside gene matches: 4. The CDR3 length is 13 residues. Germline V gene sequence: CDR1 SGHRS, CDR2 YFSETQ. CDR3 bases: TGCGCCAGCAGCGTCGGACAGGTAGATACGCAGTATTTT. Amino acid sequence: CASSVGQVDTQYF.

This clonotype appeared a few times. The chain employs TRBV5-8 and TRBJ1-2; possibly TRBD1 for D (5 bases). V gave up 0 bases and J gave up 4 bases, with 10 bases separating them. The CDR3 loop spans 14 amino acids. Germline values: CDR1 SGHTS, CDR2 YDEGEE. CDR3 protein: CASSLAGSFYGYTF. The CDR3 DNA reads TGTGCCAGCAGCTTGGCAGGGTCTTTCTATGGCTACACCTTC.

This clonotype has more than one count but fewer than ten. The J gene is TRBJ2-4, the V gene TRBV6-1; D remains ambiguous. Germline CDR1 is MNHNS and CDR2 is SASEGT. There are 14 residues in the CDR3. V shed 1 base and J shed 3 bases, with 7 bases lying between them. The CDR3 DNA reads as TGTGCCAGCAGTGAAGACGGTGGCAAAAACATTCAGTACTTC. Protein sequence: CASSEDGGKNIQYF.

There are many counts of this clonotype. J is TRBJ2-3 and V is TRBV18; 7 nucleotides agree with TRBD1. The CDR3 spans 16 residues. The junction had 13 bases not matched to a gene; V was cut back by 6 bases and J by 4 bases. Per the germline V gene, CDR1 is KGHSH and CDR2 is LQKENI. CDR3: CASSPDWDRVPDTQYF. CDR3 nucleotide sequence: TGTGCCAGCTCCCCAGACTGGGACAGAGTACCAGATACGCAGTATTTT.

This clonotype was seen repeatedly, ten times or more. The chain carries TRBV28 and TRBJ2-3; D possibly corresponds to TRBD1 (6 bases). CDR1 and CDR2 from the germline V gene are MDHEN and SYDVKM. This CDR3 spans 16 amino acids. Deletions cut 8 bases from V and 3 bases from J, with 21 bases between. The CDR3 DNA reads TGTGCCAGCGCCGATAAAACAGGGTTAGTGACAGATACGCAGTATTTT. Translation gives CASADKTGLVTDTQYF.

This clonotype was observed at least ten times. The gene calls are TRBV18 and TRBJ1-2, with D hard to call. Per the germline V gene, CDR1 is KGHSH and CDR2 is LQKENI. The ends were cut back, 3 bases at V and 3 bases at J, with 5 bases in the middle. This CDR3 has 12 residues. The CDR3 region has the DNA TGTGCCAGCTCACCCCGGGACTATGGCTACACCTTC. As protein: CASSPRDYGYTF.

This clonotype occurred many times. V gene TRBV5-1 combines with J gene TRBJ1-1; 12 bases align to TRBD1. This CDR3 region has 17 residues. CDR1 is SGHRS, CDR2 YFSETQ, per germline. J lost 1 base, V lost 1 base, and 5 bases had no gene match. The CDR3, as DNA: TGCGCCAGCAGCTTGTTGGGACAGGGGGCGTGGAACACTGAAGCTTTCTTT. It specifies CASSLLGQGAWNTEAFF. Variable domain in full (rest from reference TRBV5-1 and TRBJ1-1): KAGVTQTPRYLIKTRGQQVTLSCSPISGHRSVSWYQQTPGQGLQFLFEYFSETQRNKGNFPGRFSGRQFSNSRSEMNVSTLELGDSALYLCASSLLGQGAWNTEAFFGQGTRLTVV.

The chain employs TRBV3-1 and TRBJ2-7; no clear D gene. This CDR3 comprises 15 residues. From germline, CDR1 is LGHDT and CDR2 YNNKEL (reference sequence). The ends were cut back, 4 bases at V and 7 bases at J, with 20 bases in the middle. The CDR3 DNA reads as TGTGCCAGCAGCCCAGCCGCTTTTAGGGCTGGGGAGCAGTACTTC. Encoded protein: CASSPAAFRAGEQYF.

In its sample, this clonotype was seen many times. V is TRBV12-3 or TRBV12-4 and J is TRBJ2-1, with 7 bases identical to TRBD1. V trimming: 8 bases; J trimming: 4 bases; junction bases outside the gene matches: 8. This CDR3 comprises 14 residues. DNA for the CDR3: TGTGCCAGCCGGGGACAGAAAAATTACAATGAGCAGTTCTTC. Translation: CASRGQKNYNEQFF.

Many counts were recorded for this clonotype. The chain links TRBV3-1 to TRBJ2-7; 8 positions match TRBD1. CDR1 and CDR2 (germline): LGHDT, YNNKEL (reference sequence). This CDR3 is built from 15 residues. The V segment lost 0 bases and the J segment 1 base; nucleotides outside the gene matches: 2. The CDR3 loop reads CASSQEYRGSYEQYF. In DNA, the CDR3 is TGTGCCAGCAGCCAAGAATACAGGGGGTCCTACGAGCAGTACTTC.

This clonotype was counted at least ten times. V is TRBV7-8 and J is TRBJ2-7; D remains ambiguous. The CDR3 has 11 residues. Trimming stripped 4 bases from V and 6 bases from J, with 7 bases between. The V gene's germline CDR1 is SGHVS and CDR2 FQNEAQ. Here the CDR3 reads CASSYYGEQYF. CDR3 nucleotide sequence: TGTGCCAGCAGCTACTACGGCGAGCAGTACTTC.

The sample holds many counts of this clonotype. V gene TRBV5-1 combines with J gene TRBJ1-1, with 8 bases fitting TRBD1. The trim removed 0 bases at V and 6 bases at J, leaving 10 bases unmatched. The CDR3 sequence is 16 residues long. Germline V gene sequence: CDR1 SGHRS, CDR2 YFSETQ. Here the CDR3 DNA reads TGCGCCAGCAGCTTGGCCCTAGACAGGGGTCGGGCTGAAGCTTTCTTT. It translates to CASSLALDRGRAEAFF.

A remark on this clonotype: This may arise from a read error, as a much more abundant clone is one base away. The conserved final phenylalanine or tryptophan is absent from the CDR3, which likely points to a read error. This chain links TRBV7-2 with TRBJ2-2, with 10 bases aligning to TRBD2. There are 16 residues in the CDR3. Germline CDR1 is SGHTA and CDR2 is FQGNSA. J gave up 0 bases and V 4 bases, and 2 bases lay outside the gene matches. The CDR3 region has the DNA TGTGCCAGCAGCTCTGGACTAGCGGCGAACACCGGGGAGCTGTTTTTA. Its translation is CASSSGLAANTGELFL.

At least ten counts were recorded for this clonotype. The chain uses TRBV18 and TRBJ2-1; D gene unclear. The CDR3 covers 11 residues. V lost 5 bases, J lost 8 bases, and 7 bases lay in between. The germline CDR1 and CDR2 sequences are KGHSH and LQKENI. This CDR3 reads CASSSSHEQFF. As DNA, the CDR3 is TGTGCCAGCTCATCCTCTCATGAGCAGTTCTTC.

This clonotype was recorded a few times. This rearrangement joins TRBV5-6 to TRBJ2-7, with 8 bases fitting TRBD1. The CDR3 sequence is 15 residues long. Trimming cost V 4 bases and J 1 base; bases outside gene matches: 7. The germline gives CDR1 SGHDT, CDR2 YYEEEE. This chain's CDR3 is CASSNRGKLSYEQYF. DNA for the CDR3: TGTGCCAGCAGCAACAGGGGGAAACTGTCCTACGAGCAGTACTTC.

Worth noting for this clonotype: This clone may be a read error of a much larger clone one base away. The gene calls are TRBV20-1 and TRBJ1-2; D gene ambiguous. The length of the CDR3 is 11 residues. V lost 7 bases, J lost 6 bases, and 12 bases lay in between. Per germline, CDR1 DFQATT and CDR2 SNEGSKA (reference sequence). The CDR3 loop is CSVLGGHGYTF. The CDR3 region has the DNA TGCAGTGTTCTCGGTGGGCATGGCTACACCTTC.

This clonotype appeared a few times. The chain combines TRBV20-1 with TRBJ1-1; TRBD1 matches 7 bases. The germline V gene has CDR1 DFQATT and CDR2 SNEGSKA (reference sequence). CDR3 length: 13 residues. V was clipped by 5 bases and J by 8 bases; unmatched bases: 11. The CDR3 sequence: CSAPLQGSWEAFF. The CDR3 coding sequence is TGCAGTGCTCCCCTACAGGGGTCGTGGGAAGCTTTCTTT.

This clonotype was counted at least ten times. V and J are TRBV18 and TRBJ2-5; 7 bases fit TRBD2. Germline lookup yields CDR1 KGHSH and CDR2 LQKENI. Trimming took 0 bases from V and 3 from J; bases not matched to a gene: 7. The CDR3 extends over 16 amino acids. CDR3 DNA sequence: TGTGCCAGCTCACCACCTGTCAGGACTAGTGAAGAGACCCAGTACTTC. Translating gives CASSPPVRTSEETQYF.

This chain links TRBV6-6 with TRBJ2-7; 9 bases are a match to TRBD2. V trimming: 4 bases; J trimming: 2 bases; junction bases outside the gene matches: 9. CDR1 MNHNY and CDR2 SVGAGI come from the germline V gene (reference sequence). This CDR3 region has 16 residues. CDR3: CASSWASGDSTYEQYF. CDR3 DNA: TGTGCCAGCAGTTGGGCTAGCGGGGACAGTACCTACGAGCAGTACTTC.

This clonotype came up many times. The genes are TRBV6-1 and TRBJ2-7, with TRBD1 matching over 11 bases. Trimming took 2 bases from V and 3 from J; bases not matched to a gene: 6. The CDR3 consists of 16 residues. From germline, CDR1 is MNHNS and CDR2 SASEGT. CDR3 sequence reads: CASSESPGQGVYEQYF. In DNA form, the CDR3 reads TGTGCCAGCAGTGAATCACCGGGACAGGGGGTCTACGAGCAGTACTTC.

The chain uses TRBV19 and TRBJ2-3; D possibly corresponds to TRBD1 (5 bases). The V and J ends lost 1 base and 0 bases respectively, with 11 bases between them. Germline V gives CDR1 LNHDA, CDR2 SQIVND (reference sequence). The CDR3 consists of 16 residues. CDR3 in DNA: TGTGCCAGTAGTATAGGGACAACGACTAGCACAGATACGCAGTATTTT. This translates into CASSIGTTTSTDTQYF.

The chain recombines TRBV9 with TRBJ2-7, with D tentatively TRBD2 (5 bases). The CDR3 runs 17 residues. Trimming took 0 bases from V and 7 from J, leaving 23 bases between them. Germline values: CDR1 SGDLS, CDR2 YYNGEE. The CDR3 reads CASSVGLDSHPRGEQYF. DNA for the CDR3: TGTGCCAGCAGCGTAGGACTCGATAGTCACCCTAGAGGGGAGCAGTACTTC.

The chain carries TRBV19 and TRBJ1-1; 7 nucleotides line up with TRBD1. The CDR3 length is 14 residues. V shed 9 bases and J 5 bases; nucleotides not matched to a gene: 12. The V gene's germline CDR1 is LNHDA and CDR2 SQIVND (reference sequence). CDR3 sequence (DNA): TGTGCCAGCAGGACAGGTCCGGAGGGGACTGAAGCTTTCTTT. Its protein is CASRTGPEGTEAFF.

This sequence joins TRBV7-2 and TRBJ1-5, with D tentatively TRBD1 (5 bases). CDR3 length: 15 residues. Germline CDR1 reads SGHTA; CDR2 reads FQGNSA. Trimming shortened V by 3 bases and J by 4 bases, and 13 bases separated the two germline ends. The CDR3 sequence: CASSFGQGVNQPQHF. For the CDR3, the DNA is TGTGCCAGCAGCTTCGGCCAGGGCGTAAATCAGCCCCAGCATTTT.

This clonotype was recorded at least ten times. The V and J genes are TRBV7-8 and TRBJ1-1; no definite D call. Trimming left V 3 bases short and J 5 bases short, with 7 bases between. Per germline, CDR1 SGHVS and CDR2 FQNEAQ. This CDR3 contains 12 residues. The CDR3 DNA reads TGTGCCAGCAGCTTGCGTTGGACTGAAGCTTTCTTT. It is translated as CASSLRWTEAFF.

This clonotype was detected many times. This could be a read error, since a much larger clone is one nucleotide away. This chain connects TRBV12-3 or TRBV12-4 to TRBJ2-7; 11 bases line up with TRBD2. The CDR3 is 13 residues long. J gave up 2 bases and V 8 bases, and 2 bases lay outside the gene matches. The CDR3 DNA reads TGTGCCAGCGGGACTAGCGGAACCTACGAGCAGTACTTC. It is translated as CASGTSGTYEQYF.

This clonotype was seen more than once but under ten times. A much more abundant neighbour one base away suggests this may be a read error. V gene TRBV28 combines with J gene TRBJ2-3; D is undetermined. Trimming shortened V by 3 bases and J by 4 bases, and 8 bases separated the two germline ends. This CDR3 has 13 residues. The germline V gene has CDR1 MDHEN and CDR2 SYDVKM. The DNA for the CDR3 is TGTGCCAGCAGTTTCGAATCGTCAGATACGCAGTATTTT. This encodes CASSFESSDTQYF.

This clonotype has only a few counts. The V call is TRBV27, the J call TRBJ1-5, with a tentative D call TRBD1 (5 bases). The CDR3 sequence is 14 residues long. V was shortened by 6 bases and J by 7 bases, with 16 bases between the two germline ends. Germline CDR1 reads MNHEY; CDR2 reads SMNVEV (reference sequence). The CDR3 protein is CASSRGGSGQPQHF. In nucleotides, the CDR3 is TGTGCCAGCAGCCGAGGAGGCTCAGGGCAGCCCCAGCATTTT.

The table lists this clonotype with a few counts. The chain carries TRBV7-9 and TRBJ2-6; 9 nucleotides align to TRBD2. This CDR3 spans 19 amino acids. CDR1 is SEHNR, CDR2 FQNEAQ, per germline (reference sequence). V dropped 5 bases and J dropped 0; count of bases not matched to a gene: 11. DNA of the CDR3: TGTGCCAGCAGCCCACCCGCGGGAGGGCCGGACTCTGGGGCCAACGTCCTGACTTTC. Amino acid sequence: CASSPPAGGPDSGANVLTF.

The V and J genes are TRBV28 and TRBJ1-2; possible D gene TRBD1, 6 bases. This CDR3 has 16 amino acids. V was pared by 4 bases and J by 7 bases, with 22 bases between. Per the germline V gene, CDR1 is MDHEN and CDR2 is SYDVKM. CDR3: CASSSTLRGSGGGYTF. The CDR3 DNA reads TGTGCCAGCAGTTCGACTCTAAGGGGGTCCGGCGGTGGCTACACCTTC.